This T cell receptor beta chain was profiled in a study of beta chain features in type 1 diabetes. The sequenced template was cDNA made from the entire isolated RNA. TCRdb keeps only in-frame clones here, not all; method: immunoSEQ multiplex PCR. The top ten clones hold 0.02% to 0.025% of a sample with 900,000 or so clones, under 20% of them seen once. The sample consisted of naive CD4+ T cells from blood. This receptor was obtained from a woman younger than 30 in good health.

This chain's CDR3 is CASSYSRINTGELFF. The CDR3 region has the DNA TGTGCCAGCAGTTACTCGAGAATAAACACCGGGGAGCTGTTTTTT. The chain links TRBV6-5 to TRBJ2-2; D remains unclear. Trimming removed 0 bases from V and 2 bases from J, with 7 bases in between. This CDR3 is 15 amino acids long. Germline CDR1 MNHEY, CDR2 SVGAGI.